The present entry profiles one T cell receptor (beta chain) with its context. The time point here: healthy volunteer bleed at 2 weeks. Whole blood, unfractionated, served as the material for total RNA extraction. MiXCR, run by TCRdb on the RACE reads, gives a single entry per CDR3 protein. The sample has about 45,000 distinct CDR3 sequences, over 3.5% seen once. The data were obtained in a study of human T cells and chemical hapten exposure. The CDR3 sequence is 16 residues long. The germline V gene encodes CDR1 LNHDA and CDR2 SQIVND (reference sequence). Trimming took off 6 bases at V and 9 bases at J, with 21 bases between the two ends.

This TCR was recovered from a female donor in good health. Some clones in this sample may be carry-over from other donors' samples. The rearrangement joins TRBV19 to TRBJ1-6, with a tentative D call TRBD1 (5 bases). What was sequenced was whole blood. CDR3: CASSRDALGGGSPLHF. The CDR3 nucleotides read TGTGCCAGTAGCAGGGACGCCCTAGGAGGTGGTTCACCCCTCCACTTT.